This TCR beta chain originates from a study of blood T cells in healthy people across ages. Findings and caveats of the study: Considered underestimates were the diversity estimates obtained from one million T cells.

The use of a sample-barcoded 5' primer and a J-beta primer mix characterized a second PCR of about 7 to 12 cycles. TCRdb fed the 5' RACE reads into MiXCR, producing one record per CDR3 protein. The sample carries some 1.8 million distinct CDR3 sequences, roughly 43% recorded once. Those donating, healthy Caucasian individuals from Russia, were aged about 6 to 95. Per sample, at least 5 micrograms of total RNA were extracted. V shed 10 bases and J 6 bases; nucleotides not matched to a gene: 13. This CDR3 spans 15 amino acids. CDR1 and CDR2 from the germline V gene are MNHEY and SMNVEV (reference sequence). This clonotype has just a few counts. Its antigen is unknown.

The sequencing sample was made of blood. The source of this sequence is a human donor in good health. The chain joins TRBV27 to TRBJ2-1; TRBD1 matches 9 bases. CDR3 bases: TGTGCCACCGGCCCCAAACCACAGGGGGCCAATGAGCAGTTCTTC. Its protein product is CATGPKPQGANEQFF.